This note documents a single T cell receptor beta chain sequence. The antigen is unknown. The sample originates from a study of monozygotic twins with inflammatory bowel disease. The study's findings and limits: Clonotype overlap with others was lower in IBD patients than in healthy twins, a difference that was greatest with disease activity.

Each UMI harboured a 6-nucleotide sample barcode and was appended via template switching. TCRdb re-called the 5' RACE reads and shows each CDR3 protein once, DNA omitted. The sample's table shows 350,000 to 400,000 distinct CDR3 sequences. The CDR3 is 17 amino acids. The V gene's germline CDR1 is LGHNA and CDR2 YSLEER. The clonotype comes from a human donor with ulcerative colitis or Crohn's disease, or a healthy co-twin of an affected twin (not recorded which). The sample consisted of blood. The chain joins TRBV4-3 to TRBJ2-2; the TRBD1 assignment by TCRdb is unverifiable without DNA. The CDR3 sequence: CASSQDGTGIYTGELFF.